The TCR beta chain under discussion was sequenced for a study of T cells in Graves' hyperthyroidism and ophthalmopathy. Study context: Before any treatment, at initial diagnosis, peripheral blood was collected.

RNA transcripts provided the source from which TCR beta CDR3 regions were amplified. HTBI primers were employed in a first-round RT-PCR of the TCR CDR3. TCRdb independently ran MiXCR on the multiplex PCR reads; one entry per CDR3 protein. The sample lists fewer than 600,000 distinct CDR3 sequences; 12% to 15% were seen once. Study conclusions and caveats: A model of 13 V-J pairs discriminated ophthalmopathy from stable hyperthyroidism. A median around 5.9 months before onset, the model predicted ophthalmopathy.

Turning to this clonotype: Its matching antigen is unknown.

What was sequenced was blood. The TCR originated in a woman aged 40-49 years with Graves' hyperthyroidism.

The CDR3 nucleotides read TGCAGTGCAATAGCGGGAGGGGAGTACAATGAGCAGTTCTTC. As protein: CSAIAGGEYNEQFF. This sequence joins TRBV20-1 and TRBJ2-1; 11 nucleotides line up with TRBD2. The CDR3 contains 14 residues. Germline V gives CDR1 DFQATT, CDR2 SNEGSKA (reference sequence). Germline trimming cut 6 bases from V and 4 bases from J; bases unmatched to any gene: 5.